This T cell receptor (beta chain) was identified in a study of a mutant IDH1 vaccine in newly diagnosed glioma. Generated by immunoSEQ multiplex PCR, the TCRdb table keeps only in-frame clones and is missing some. The data show over 55,000 clones, with around four fifths seen just once and about 4.5% held by the top ten. Whole-study findings and limits: A vaccine-induced immune response developed in 93.3% of the patients. Pseudoprogression seemingly bore no relation to changes in top peripheral T cell clonotypes.

On this clone: As yet, its antigen is unknown. Additional DNA sequences in this sample encode the identical CDR3.

Germline-derived CDR1 and CDR2 are SQVTM and ANQGSEA. V was clipped by 0 bases and J by 6 bases, with 8 bases between them. The CDR3 is 12 amino acids. Noted time point: baseline, week 1 (first vaccination visit). Treatment given: pre-vaccination baseline after standard-of-care therapy. Each of the donors came in with new WHO grade 3 or 4 astrocytomas that were IDH1-mutant and ATRX-lost. Specimen: peripheral blood mononuclear cells (PBMCs), collected from a glioma patient treated with radiotherapy, temozolomide or both. The TCR originated in a woman under 30 with glioma. Some clones in this sample may be carry-over from other donors' samples. The chain joins TRBV29-1 to TRBJ1-1, with D uncertain. CDR3 loop: CSVEEGVAEAFF. The CDR3 coding sequence is TGCAGCGTTGAAGAAGGAGTGGCTGAAGCTTTCTTT.